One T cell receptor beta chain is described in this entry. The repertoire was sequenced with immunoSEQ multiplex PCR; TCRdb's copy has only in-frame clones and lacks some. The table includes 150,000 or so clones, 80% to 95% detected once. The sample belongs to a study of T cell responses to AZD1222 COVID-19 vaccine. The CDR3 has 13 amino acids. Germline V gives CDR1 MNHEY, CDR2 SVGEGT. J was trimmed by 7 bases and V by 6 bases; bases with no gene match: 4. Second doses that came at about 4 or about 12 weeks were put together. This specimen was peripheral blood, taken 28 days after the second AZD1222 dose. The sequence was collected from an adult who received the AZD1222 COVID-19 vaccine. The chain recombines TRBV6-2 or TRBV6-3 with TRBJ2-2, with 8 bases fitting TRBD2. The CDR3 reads CASSRLASGELFF. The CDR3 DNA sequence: TGTGCCAGCAGCCGACTAGCGAGCGGGGAGCTGTTTTTT.